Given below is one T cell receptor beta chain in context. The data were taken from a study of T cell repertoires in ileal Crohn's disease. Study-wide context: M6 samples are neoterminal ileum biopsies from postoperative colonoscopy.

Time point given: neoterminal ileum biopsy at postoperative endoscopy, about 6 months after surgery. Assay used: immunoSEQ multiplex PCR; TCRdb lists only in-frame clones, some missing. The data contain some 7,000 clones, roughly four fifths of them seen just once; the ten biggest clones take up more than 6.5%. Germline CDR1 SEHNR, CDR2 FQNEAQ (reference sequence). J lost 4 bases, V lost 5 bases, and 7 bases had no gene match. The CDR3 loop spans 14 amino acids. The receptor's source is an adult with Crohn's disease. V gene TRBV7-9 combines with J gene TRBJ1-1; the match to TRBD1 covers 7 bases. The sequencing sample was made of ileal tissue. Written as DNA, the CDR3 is TGTGCCAGCAGCCGGGACAGTGGTAGCACTGAAGCTTTCTTT. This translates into CASSRDSGSTEAFF.